This is a list of T cell receptor beta chains from one sample in a study of a mutant IDH1 vaccine in newly diagnosed glioma. The data were produced by immunoSEQ multiplex PCR, yet TCRdb's version contains in-frame clones alone and is incomplete. The sample has fewer than 50,000 clones; under 80% are singletons. This sample comprised PBMCs, obtained from a glioma patient treated with radiotherapy, temozolomide or both. These TCRs come from a middle-aged man with glioma. Some clones in this sample may be carry-over from other donors' samples. Both conserved end residues are part of each CDR3. Fields, in order: D gene, V gene, CDR3 protein. The D gene is left open where the match is weak.

>NA|TRBV5-1
CASSLGRSTGELFF
>NA|TRBV4-1
CASSHKWISYEQYF
>TRBD1|TRBV2
CASMVLPGQGGPNYGYTF
>TRBD1|TRBV7-2
CASSLLTGGLSNQPQHF
>TRBD2|TRBV29-1
CSYSRGGAGADTQYF
>NA|TRBV30
CAWRPGGEFLDYEQYF
>NA|TRBV6-1
CASTVNLQLNTEAFF
>TRBD1|TRBV5-8
CASSPRTGSTDTQYF
>TRBD1|TRBV28
CASSPPGQGRLGGYTF
>TRBD1|TRBV29-1
CSVTEDRYEQYF
>NA|TRBV18
CASSLALGVNTEAFF
>NA|TRBV21-1
CASSKDGNTEAFF
>NA|TRBV7-2
CASSPAGRPLHF
>NA|TRBV4-1
CASSQAGQVDEQYF
>NA|TRBV5-1
CASSLGGVGIETQYF
>NA|TRBV27
CASSPLGGIVETQYF
>NA|TRBV6-1
CASSEAEGAGNYGYTF
>NA|TRBV30
CAWNQNEKLFF
>TRBD1|TRBV2
CASSGTGATNEKLFF
>NA|TRBV30
CAWNRGQGTEAFF
>NA|TRBV6-1
CASSEIRERGYTF
>TRBD1|TRBV6-4
CASSPDRDRHEQYF
>NA|TRBV6-5
CASSYSVGLGNTIYF
>NA|TRBV7-2
CASSFMFVSTYEQYF
>TRBD1|TRBV5-4
CASSILSDRGTEAFF
>NA|TRBV5-4
CASSDSGVRAFF
>NA|TRBV4-1
CASSQVPSVSGNTIYF
>NA|TRBV6-6
CASSYLASQETQYF
>NA|TRBV7-9
CASSLAGGEETQYF
>NA|TRBV5-4
CASSFWSGANVLTF
>NA|TRBV7-9
CASSLGSGNEAFF
>NA|TRBV5-1
CASSRGVANEKLFF
>NA|TRBV4-3
CASSQDLLATDTQYF
>NA|TRBV10-3
CATSGSHRRDTQYF
>TRBD1|TRBV19
CASSSRDSQFF
>NA|TRBV15
CATSRVPRDFQETQYF
>NA|TRBV11-3
CASSSRGSYEQYF
>NA|TRBV9
CASSVGGRAGLADTQYF
>NA|TRBV7-2
CASTSWRVVGYTF
>NA|TRBV2
CASSEQFRNQPQHF
>TRBD1|TRBV6-6
CASRPQGAVLYEQYF
>TRBD1|TRBV11-2
CASSSLFRQGYNEQFF
>TRBD1|TRBV11-2
CASSSRTGSSGNTIYF
>NA|TRBV10-2
CASTNSEGYTF
>NA|TRBV7-8
CASSLLEGVDYGYTF
>TRBD2|TRBV19
CASSIVAGGRETQYF
>NA|TRBV5-6
CASSLGGASYEQYF
>NA|TRBV10-3
CAISAGDGEKLFF
>NA|TRBV20-1
CSVFGETEAFF
>NA|TRBV11-2
CASRPTWPRGNGYTF
>NA|TRBV29-1
CSVWEGIAEAFF
>TRBD1|TRBV4-1
CASSLRGQGITEAFF